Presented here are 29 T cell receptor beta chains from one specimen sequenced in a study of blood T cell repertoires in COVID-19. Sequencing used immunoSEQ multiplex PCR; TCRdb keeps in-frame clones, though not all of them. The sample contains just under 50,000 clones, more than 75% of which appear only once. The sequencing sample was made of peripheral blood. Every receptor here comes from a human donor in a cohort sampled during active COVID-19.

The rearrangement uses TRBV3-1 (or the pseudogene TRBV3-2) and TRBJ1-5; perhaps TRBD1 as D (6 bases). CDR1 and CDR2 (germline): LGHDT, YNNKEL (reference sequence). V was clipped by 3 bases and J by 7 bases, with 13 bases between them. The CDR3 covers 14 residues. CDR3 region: CASSQTSGDQPQHF. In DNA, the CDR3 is TGTGCCAGCAGCCAGACGTCAGGGGACCAGCCCCAGCATTTT.

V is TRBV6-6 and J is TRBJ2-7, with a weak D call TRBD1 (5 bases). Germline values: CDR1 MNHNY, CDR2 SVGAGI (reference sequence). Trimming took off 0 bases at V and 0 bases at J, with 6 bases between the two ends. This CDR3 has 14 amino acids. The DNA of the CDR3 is TGTGCCAGCAGTTACTCGCAGGGCTCCTACGAGCAGTACTTC. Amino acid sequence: CASSYSQGSYEQYF.

As DNA, the CDR3 is TGTGCCAGCAGCCTGACAGTTAGCTCCTACGAGCAGTACTTC. It yields the protein CASSLTVSSYEQYF. V is TRBV7-2 and J is TRBJ2-7, with D tentatively TRBD1 (5 bases). The V end lost 5 bases, the J end lost 0 bases, and 11 bases lay between the germline ends. Looked up from germline, CDR1 is SGHTA and CDR2 is FQGNSA. The CDR3 extends over 14 amino acids. The complete variable domain, with remaining parts taken from reference TRBV7-2 and TRBJ2-7, reads GAGVSQSPSNKVTEKGKDVELRCDPISGHTALYWYRQSLGQGLEFLIYFQGNSAPDKSGLPSDRFSAERTGGSVSTLTIQRTQQEDSAVYLCASSLTVSSYEQYFGPGTRLTVT.

CDR3 residues: CASSQELAGAYEQYF. CDR3 nucleotides: TGTGCCAGCAGCCAAGAATTAGCGGGGGCCTACGAGCAGTACTTC. The V call is TRBV3-1 (or the pseudogene TRBV3-2), the J call TRBJ2-7; 9 bases match TRBD2. This CDR3 is built from 15 residues. Germline V gives CDR1 LGHDT, CDR2 YNNKEL (reference sequence). V trimming: 0 bases; J trimming: 2 bases; junction bases outside the gene matches: 2.

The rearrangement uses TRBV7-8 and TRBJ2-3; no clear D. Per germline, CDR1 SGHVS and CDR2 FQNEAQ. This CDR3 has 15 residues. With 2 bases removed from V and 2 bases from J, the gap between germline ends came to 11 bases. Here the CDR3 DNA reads TGTGCCAGCAGCTTATACCTAGGTAACACAGATACGCAGTATTTT. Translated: CASSLYLGNTDTQYF.

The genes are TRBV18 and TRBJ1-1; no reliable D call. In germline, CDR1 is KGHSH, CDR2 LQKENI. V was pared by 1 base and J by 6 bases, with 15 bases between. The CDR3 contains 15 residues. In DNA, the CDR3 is TGTGCCAGCTCACCACGGTCGACGGAGATCGCTGAAGCTTTCTTT. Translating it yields CASSPRSTEIAEAFF.

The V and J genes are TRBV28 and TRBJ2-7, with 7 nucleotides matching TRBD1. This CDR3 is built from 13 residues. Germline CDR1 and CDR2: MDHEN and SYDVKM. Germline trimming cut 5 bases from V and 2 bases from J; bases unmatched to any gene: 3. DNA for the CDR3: TGTGCCAGCAGTCCACAGGGGACCTACGAGCAGTACGTC. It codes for CASSPQGTYEQYV.

The DNA for the CDR3 is TGTGCCAGCAGCCCAAGATCCGGGGACACCGGGGAGCTGTTTTTT. Encoded protein: CASSPRSGDTGELFF. V usage is TRBV4-2 and J usage is TRBJ2-2; D perhaps matches TRBD2 (5 bases). Germline V CDR1 and CDR2: LGHNA, YNFKEQ. Trimming took 4 bases from V and 3 from J, leaving 12 bases between them. The CDR3 totals 15 residues.

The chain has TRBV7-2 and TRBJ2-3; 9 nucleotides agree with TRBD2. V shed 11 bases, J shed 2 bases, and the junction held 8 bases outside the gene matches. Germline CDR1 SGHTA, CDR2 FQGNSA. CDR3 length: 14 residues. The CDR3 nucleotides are TGTGCCGGCGCCAGCGGGAGGCCCACAGATACGCAGTATTTT. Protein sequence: CAGASGRPTDTQYF. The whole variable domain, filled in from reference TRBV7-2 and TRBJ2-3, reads GAGVSQSPSNKVTEKGKDVELRCDPISGHTALYWYRQSLGQGLEFLIYFQGNSAPDKSGLPSDRFSAERTGGSVSTLTIQRTQQEDSAVYLCAGASGRPTDTQYFGPGTRLTVL.

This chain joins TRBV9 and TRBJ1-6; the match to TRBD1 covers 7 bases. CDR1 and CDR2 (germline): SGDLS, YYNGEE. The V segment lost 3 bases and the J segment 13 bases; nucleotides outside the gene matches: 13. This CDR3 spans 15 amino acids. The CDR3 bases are TGTGCCAGCAGCGGATCCGGGACAGTGGGTTCCCCCCTCCACTTT. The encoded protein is CASSGSGTVGSPLHF.

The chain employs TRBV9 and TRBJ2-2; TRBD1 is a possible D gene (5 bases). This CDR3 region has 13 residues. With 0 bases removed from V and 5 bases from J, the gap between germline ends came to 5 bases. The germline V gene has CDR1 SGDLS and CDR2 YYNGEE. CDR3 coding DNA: TGTGCCAGCAGCGTAGACAGGACCGGGGAGCTGTTTTTT. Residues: CASSVDRTGELFF.

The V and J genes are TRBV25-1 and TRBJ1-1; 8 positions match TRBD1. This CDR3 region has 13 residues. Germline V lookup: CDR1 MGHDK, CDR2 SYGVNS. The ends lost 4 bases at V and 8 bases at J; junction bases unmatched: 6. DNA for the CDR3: TGTGCCAGCAGTGCACCAGGGGGCTGGGAAGCTTTCTTT. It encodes CASSAPGGWEAFF.

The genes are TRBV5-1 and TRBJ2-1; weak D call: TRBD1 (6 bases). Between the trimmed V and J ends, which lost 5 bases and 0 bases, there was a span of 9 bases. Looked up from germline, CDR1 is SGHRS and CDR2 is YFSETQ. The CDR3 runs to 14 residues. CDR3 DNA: TGCGCCAGCAGTGACAGGAGCTCCTACAATGAGCAGTTCTTC. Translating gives CASSDRSSYNEQFF.

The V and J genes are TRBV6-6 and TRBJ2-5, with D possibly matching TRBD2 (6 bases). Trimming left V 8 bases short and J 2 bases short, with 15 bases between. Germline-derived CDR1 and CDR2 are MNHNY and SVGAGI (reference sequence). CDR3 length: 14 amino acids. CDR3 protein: CASQNRGGQETQYF. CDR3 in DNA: TGTGCCAGCCAGAACCGGGGAGGTCAAGAGACCCAGTACTTC.

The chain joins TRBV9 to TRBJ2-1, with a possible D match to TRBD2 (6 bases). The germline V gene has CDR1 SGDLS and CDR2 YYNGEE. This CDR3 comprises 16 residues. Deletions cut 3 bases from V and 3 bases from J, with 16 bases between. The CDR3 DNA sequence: TGTGCCAGCAGCGCCAAAGCCGGACTATACTACAATGAGCAGTTCTTC. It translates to CASSAKAGLYYNEQFF.

CDR3 in DNA: TGTGCCAGCAGCCCTCACAGGGTAACAGATACGCAGTATTTT. Protein product: CASSPHRVTDTQYF. The chain employs TRBV11-1 and TRBJ2-3; maybe TRBD1 (6 bases). Trimming took off 5 bases at V and 3 bases at J, with 12 bases between the two ends. Germline V gene sequence: CDR1 SGHAT, CDR2 FQDESV (reference sequence). The length of the CDR3 is 14 residues.

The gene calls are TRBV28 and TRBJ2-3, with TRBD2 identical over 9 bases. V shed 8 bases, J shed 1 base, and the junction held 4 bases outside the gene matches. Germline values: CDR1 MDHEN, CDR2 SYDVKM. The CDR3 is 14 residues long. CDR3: CASGAGGGTDTQYF. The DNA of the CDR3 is TGTGCCAGCGGTGCGGGAGGGGGCACAGATACGCAGTATTTT.

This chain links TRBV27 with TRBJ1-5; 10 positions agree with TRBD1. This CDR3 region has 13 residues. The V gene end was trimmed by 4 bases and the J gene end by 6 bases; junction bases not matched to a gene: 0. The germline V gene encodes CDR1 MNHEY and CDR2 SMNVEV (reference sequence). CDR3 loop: CASSWTGGQPQHF. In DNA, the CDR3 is TGTGCCAGCAGTTGGACAGGGGGTCAGCCCCAGCATTTT.

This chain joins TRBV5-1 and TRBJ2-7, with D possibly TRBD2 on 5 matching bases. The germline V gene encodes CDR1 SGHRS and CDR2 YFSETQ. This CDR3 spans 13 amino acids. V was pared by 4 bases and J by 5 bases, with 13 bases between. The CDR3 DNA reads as TGCGCCAGCAGCCCCCAGGCGGGCGACGAGCAGTACTTC. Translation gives CASSPQAGDEQYF.

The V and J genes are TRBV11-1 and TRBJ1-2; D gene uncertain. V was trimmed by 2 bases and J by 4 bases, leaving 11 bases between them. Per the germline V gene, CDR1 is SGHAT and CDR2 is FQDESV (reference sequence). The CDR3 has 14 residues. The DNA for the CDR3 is TGTGCCAGCAGCTTATCAAGCGGTCTCTATGGCTACACCTTC. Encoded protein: CASSLSSGLYGYTF.

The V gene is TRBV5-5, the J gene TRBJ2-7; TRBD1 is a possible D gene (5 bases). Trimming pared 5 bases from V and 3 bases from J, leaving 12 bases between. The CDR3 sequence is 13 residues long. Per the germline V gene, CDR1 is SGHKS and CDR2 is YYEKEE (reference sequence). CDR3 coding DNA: TGTGCCAGCAGGAAGACAGTAGACTACGAGCAGTACTTC. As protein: CASRKTVDYEQYF.

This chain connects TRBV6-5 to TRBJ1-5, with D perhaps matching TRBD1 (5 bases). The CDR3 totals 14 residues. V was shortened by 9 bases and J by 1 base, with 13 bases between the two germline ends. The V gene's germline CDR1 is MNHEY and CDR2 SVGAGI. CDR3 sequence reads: CASQPGDSNQPQHF. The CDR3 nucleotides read TGTGCCAGTCAGCCGGGGGACAGCAATCAGCCCCAGCATTTT.

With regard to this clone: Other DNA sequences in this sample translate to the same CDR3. The chain's CDR3 is CASSIRETQYF. In DNA form, the CDR3 reads TGTGCCAGTAGTATTCGAGAGACCCAGTACTTC. The J gene is TRBJ2-5, the V gene TRBV19, with unresolved D. Germline V gives CDR1 LNHDA, CDR2 SQIVND (reference sequence). The CDR3 length is 11 residues. V lost 3 bases to trimming and J lost 4 bases, with 3 bases between them. The whole variable domain, filled in from reference TRBV19 and TRBJ2-5, reads DGGITQSPKYLFRKEGQNVTLSCEQNLNHDAMYWYRQDPGQGLRLIYYSQIVNDFQKGDIAEGYSVSREKKESFPLTVTSAQKNPTAFYLCASSIRETQYFGPGTRLLVL.

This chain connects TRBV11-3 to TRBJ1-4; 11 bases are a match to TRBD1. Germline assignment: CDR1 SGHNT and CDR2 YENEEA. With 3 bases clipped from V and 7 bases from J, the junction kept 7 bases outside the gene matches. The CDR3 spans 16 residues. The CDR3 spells CASSFGQGAGGEKLFF. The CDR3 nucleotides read TGTGCCAGCAGCTTTGGACAGGGGGCTGGGGGTGAAAAACTGTTTTTT.

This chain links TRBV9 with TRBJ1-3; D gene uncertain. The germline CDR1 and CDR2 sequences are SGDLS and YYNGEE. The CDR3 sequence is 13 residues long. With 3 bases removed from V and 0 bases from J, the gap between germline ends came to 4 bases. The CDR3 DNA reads TGTGCCAGCAGCGACAGCTCTGGAAACACCATATATTTT. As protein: CASSDSSGNTIYF.

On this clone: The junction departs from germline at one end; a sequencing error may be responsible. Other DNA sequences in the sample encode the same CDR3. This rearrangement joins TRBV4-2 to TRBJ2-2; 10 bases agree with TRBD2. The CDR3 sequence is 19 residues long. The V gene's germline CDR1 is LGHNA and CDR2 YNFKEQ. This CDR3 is CASSRGLAEHLRGTGELFF. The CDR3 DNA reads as TGTGCCAGCAGCCGCGGACTAGCGGAACACCTACGGGGGACCGGGGAGCTATTTTTT.

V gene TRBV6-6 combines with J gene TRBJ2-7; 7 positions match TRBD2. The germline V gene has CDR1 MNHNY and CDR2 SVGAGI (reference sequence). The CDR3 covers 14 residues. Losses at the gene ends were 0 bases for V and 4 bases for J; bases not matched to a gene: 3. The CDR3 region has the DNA TGTGCCAGCAGTTACTCGAGGGACTATTACGAGCAGTACTTC. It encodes CASSYSRDYYEQYF.

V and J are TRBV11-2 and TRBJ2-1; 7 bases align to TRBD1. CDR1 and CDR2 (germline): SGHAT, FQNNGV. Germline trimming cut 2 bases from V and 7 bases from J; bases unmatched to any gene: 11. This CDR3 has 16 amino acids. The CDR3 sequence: CASSLLLFEGQNEQFF. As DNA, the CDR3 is TGTGCCAGCAGCTTACTATTATTCGAGGGACAGAATGAGCAGTTCTTC.

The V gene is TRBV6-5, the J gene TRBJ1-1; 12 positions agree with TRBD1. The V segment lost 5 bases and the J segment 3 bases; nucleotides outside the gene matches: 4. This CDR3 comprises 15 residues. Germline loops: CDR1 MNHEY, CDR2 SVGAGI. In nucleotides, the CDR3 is TGTGCCAGCAGTACCCGGGACAGGGGGCACACTGAAGCTTTCTTT. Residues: CASSTRDRGHTEAFF.